Included here is one T cell receptor (beta chain) sequence, with context. Its cognate antigen has yet to be identified. One base away there is no much larger clone; base qualities are not given. The germline V gene (reference sequence) specifies SEHNR as CDR1 and FQNEAQ as CDR2. There are 15 amino acids in the CDR3, from cysteine to phenylalanine inclusive. This entry keeps only the CDR3 DNA: 45 bases, framed from base 1. The junction carries 12 bases between V and J, which are trimmed by 4 bases and 1 base respectively. The record originates from a study of blood T cell repertoires in COVID-19 (TCRdb year 2020). Regarding the study in general: Samples covering the acute and convalescent phases of COVID-19 were provided by collaborators in the United States, Italy and Spain. The material from the prospective study consisted of cDNA or gDNA derived from T cells, B-cell-depleted T cells, or PBMCs. Where available, HLA class I and class II types were obtained from metadata supplied by the sample provider rather than from assay-based typing. The repertoires were released in a freely available public database meant as a resource for research on the immune response to SARS-CoV-2. The dataset comprised deeply sampled blood TCRbeta repertoires from subjects exposed to, actively infected with, or recovered from COVID-19. Samples came from the ongoing ImmuneRACE study (first 160 participants) plus 1,254 subjects from 6 global collaborators. Sample metadata almost always included a de-identified subject ID, COVID-19 status, age in years and sex. Broader findings and caveats from the paper: The quantity of clinical and demographic metadata differed by source and by participant and was supplied without curation.

The collaborating institutions used their own protocols to collect whole blood in K2EDTA tubes. For TCRbeta analysis, collaborators shipped samples in one of three forms: frozen whole blood, isolated PBMCs, or DNA extracted from either of those sample types. The immunoSEQ Assay, a bias-controlled multiplex PCR, was used to amplify TCRbeta CDR3 regions from genomic DNA. Processing in the source paper ran as follows. The number of nucleated cells in each sample was estimated by amplification of reference gene primers within the assay. To quantify the absolute abundance of each unique TCRbeta CDR3 rearrangement, sequence reads were collapsed and filtered. For each sample, productive Simpson clonality was calculated as the square root of Simpson's diversity index over productive rearrangements. TCRdb limited this immuneACCESS table to in-frame rearrangements with V and J called. A share of clones is missing; checked studies link under half to unresolved V genes, and the rest is unexplained. The V and J calls and the clone size are those of that table, but D and trimming were determined from the DNA. The sample table contains around 70,000 clones; only one count was recorded for approximately 78% of them. Of the sample, 15% to 17% falls within the top ten clones.

The chain uses TRBV7-9 and TRBJ2-3; too little of a D gene remains to name it. The sequencing sample was made of peripheral blood. The sequence was obtained from a human donor in a cohort sampled during active COVID-19. The CDR3 here reads CASSYMSQGTDTQYF. The DNA is as follows: TGTGCCAGCAGCTACATGAGCCAGGGCACAGATACGCAGTATTTT.